This T cell receptor beta chain derives from a study of cytomegalovirus exposure and HLA in healthy donors. The PCR made use of 60 Vbeta and 13 Jbeta primers. The authors' processing: In a later analysis, 70 million to 80 million unique TCR beta chains included roughly 11 million shared by two or more donors. TCRdb keeps only in-frame clones here, not all; method: immunoSEQ multiplex PCR. That table gives V, J and clone size, and the DNA gave D and trimming. The sample has 170,000 or so clones, approximately 84% seen once; the top ten hold under 5%. This clone was counted between two and nine times. The target antigen is unknown. Whole-study results and caveats: Other equally common chains were less clonally expanded than HLA-associated TCR beta chains, a later analysis showed.

The material sequenced was PBMCs. The TCR originated in a girl aged 10-17 years in good health and CMV-seropositive.

The CDR3 is CASSLDSSNTGELFF. CDR3 bases: TGCGCCAGCAGCTTGGACAGTTCGAACACCGGGGAGCTGTTTTTT. This chain joins TRBV5-1 and TRBJ2-2; D unresolved. Between the trimmed V and J ends, which lost 0 bases and 0 bases, there was a span of 6 bases. Germline-derived CDR1 and CDR2 are SGHRS and YFSETQ. This CDR3 is 15 amino acids long.